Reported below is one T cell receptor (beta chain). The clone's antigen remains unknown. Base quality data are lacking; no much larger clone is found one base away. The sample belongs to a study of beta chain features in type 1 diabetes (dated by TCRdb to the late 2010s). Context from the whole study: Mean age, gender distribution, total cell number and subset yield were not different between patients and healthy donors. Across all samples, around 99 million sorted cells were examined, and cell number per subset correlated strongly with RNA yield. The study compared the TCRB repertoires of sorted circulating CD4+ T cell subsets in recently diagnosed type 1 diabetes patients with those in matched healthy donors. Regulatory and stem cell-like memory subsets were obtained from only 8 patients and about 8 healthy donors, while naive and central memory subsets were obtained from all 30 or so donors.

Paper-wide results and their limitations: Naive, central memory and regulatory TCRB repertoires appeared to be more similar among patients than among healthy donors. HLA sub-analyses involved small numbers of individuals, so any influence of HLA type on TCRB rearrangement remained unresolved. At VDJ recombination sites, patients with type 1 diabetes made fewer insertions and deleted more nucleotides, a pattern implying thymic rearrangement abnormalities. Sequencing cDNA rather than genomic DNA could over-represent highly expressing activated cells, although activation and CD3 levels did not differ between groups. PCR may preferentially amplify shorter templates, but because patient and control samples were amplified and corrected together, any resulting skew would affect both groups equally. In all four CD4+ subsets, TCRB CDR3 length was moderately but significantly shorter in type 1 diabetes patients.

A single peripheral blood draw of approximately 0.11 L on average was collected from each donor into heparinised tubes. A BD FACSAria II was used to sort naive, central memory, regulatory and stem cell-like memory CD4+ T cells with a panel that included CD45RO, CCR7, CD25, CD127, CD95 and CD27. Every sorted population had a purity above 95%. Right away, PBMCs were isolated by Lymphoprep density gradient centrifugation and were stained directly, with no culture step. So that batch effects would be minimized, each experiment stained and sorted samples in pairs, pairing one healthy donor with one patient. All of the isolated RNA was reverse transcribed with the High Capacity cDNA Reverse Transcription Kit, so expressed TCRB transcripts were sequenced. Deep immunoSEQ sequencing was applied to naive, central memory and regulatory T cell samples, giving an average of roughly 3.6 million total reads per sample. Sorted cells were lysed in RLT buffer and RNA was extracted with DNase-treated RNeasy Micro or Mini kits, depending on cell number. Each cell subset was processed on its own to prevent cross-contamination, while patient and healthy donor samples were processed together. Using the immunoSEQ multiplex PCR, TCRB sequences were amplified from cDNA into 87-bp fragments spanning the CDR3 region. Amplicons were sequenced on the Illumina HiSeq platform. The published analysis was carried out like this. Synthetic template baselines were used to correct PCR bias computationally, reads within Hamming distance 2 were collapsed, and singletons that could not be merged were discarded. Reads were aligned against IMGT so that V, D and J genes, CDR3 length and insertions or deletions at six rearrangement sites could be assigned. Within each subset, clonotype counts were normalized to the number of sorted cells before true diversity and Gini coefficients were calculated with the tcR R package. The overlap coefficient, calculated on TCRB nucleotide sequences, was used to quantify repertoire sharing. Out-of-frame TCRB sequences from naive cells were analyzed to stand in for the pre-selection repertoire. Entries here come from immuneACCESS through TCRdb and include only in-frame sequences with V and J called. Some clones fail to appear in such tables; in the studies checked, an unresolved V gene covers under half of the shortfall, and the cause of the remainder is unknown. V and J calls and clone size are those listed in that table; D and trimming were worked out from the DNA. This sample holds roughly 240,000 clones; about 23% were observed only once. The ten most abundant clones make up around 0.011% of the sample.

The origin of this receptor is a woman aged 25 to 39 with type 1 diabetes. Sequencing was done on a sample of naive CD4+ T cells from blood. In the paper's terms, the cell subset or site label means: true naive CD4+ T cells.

The nucleotide sequence reads as follows: TGTGCCAGCAGCCAATCACTAGCGAGGCAAGAGACCCAGTACTTC. It is translated as CASSQSLARQETQYF. Recombination connected TRBV5-4 to TRBJ2-5, with TRBD2 identical over 7 junction bases. The V end gives up 4 bases and the J end 2 bases, leaving 8 bases in the junction not matched to a gene. CDR1 and CDR2, per the germline V gene (reference sequence), are SGHNT and YYREEE. Including the terminal cysteine and phenylalanine, the CDR3 comprises 15 residues. Here the CDR3 DNA is all that survives: 45 bases in frame from base 1.